The 16 T cell receptor beta chains given below trace back to one sample, sequenced in a study of response to subunit inactivated influenza vaccine (dated by TCRdb to between 2017 and 2018). Libraries were constructed by RT-PCR. Sequencing was carried out with an Illumina HiSeq 2500. Using fastp at Q25 and MiXCR, TCRdb reprocessed the public reads and kept productive beta chains. Each CDR3 protein gets just one entry, which takes the most common genes and DNA from the rows behind it. Within this sample are approximately 530,000 distinct CDR3 sequences, with 10% to 15% of them counted one time only. Roughly 14% of the sample is in the top ten clones. Taken with the paper, the label for time point translates to: 45 to 55 days after influenza vaccine administration. The sample was PBMCs from blood, taken more than 35 days after vaccination. The origin of the receptors is a man aged 45 to 65 who received an inactivated influenza vaccine. Donor details come from another sample of the same person, matched by shared clones.

This clonotype was counted between two and nine times. V usage is TRBV5-6 and J usage is TRBJ2-7; the D gene could be TRBD1 or TRBD2 (5 bases each). CDR1 SGHDT and CDR2 YYEEEE come from the germline V gene. The CDR3 is 13 residues long. With 0 bases removed from V and 13 bases from J, the gap between germline ends came to 17 bases. Here the CDR3 reads CASSLDSGDRLYF. As DNA, the CDR3 is TGTGCCAGCAGCTTGGATTCCGGGGACCGGCTTTACTTC.

V is TRBV5-1 and J is TRBJ2-2; unclear D gene. The length of the CDR3 is 14 residues. Looked up from germline, CDR1 is SGHRS and CDR2 is YFSETQ. V lost 5 bases and J 2 bases, leaving 10 bases between the germline ends. CDR3 nucleotide sequence: TGCGCCAGCAGTGGTCAGTTAAACACCGGGGAGCTGTTTTTT. It codes for CASSGQLNTGELFF.

The sample holds a few counts of this clonotype. V and J are TRBV14 and TRBJ1-1; TRBD1 agrees at 8 bases. CDR1 is SGHDN and CDR2 is FVKESK in the germline V gene. The CDR3 has 13 residues. V lost 1 base to trimming and J lost 9 bases; unmatched junction nucleotides: 4. The CDR3 DNA reads TGTGCCAGCAGCCAAGTGCGGACAGGGCAAGCTTTCTTT. Its protein is CASSQVRTGQAFF.

In this sample, this clonotype turned up many times. The chain joins TRBV20-1 to TRBJ1-5; D is perhaps TRBD1 (6 bases). The CDR3 contains 15 residues. Germline values: CDR1 DFQATT, CDR2 SNEGSKA (reference sequence). V lost 3 bases, J lost 7 bases, and 19 bases lay in between. The CDR3 sequence: CSASRLIGGHQPQHF. The CDR3 region has the DNA TGCAGTGCTAGCAGACTCATTGGGGGCCACCAGCCCCAGCATTTT.

The rearrangement uses TRBV20-1 and TRBJ2-3; D is ambiguous. The length of the CDR3 is 16 residues. V was trimmed by 0 bases and J by 0 bases, leaving 13 bases between them. CDR1 and CDR2 (germline): DFQATT, SNEGSKA (reference sequence). The CDR3 DNA follows: TGCAGTGCTAGAGAGTTTAGAATTTCAAGCACAGATACGCAGTATTTT. Translating gives CSAREFRISSTDTQYF.

This clonotype was counted between two and nine times. This rearrangement joins TRBV28 to TRBJ2-2, with D unclear. Germline lookup yields CDR1 MDHEN and CDR2 SYDVKM. This CDR3 region has 15 residues. Trimming left V 4 bases short and J 1 base short, with 10 bases between. CDR3 sequence (DNA): TGTGCCAGCAGTTCTAGACAATGGAACACCGGGGAGCTGTTTTTT. The encoded protein is CASSSRQWNTGELFF.

This clonotype was found a few times. The rearrangement uses TRBV7-6 and TRBJ2-3; unclear D gene. Per germline, CDR1 SGHVS and CDR2 FNYEAQ. Trimming shortened V by 3 bases and J by 0 bases, and 7 bases separated the two germline ends. CDR3 length: 14 amino acids. This CDR3 is CASSFTPSTDTQYF. Written as DNA, the CDR3 is TGTGCCAGCAGCTTCACGCCTAGCACAGATACGCAGTATTTT.

This chain uses TRBV12-3 or TRBV12-4 with TRBJ2-4; D is possibly TRBD1 or TRBD2 (5 bases each). The CDR3 sequence is 14 residues long. V dropped 5 bases and J dropped 8 bases, with 16 bases sitting between them. In DNA form, the CDR3 reads TGTGCCAGCAGTCCCGGGGCCTGGTGGGACATTCAGTACTTC. This gives the protein CASSPGAWWDIQYF.

This clonotype was detected a few times. This chain joins TRBV29-1 and TRBJ2-7; 9 nucleotides align to TRBD2. With 5 bases clipped from V and 4 bases from J, the junction kept 9 bases outside the gene matches. CDR1 is SQVTM and CDR2 is ANQGSEA in the germline V gene. This CDR3 spans 14 amino acids. This chain's CDR3 is CSVTDGAGGYEQYF. DNA for the CDR3: TGCAGCGTTACCGATGGGGCGGGAGGGTACGAGCAGTACTTC.

This clonotype was recorded many times. The rearrangement uses TRBV12-3 or TRBV12-4 and TRBJ2-2; D may be TRBD1 (5 bases). CDR3 size: 11 residues. V lost 7 bases, J lost 8 bases, and 8 bases lay in between. CDR3 protein: CASKRTGELFF. Here the CDR3 DNA reads TGTGCCAGCAAAAGGACAGGGGAGCTGTTTTTT.

This clonotype occurred a few times. The chain combines TRBV20-1 with TRBJ2-3, with D unresolved. Germline CDR1 and CDR2: DFQATT and SNEGSKA (reference sequence). The CDR3 is 11 residues long. The CDR3 spells CRSTTTDTQYF. The CDR3 coding sequence is TGCAGGAGCACAACCACAGATACGCAGTATTTT.

The V and J genes are TRBV12-5 and TRBJ2-3; 8 nucleotides agree with TRBD1. Germline V gene sequence: CDR1 LGHNT, CDR2 FRNRAP. Losses at the gene ends were 7 bases for V and 2 bases for J; bases not matched to a gene: 8. CDR3 length: 15 amino acids. The CDR3 sequence: CASETGVAHTDTQYF. CDR3 in DNA: TGTGCTAGTGAGACAGGGGTCGCTCACACAGATACGCAGTATTTT.

The gene calls are TRBV30 and TRBJ2-7; 11 nucleotides line up with TRBD2. V trimming: 1 base; J trimming: 6 bases; junction bases outside the gene matches: 14. Per the germline V gene, CDR1 is GTSNPN and CDR2 is SVGIG (reference sequence). The CDR3 is made up of 17 amino acids. CDR3 sequence: CAWSGGTSGSGAGEQYF. The CDR3 bases are TGTGCCTGGAGTGGAGGGACTAGCGGTTCTGGGGCCGGCGAGCAGTACTTC.

The rearrangement uses TRBV28 and TRBJ2-2, with D possibly being TRBD1 (6 bases). CDR1 is MDHEN, CDR2 SYDVKM, per germline. The CDR3 loop spans 15 amino acids. The germline V and J ends were trimmed by 5 bases and 5 bases, with 15 bases remaining between them. Here the CDR3 DNA reads TGTGCCAGCAGTCTGACAGGAAGAGGGACCGGGGAGCTGTTTTTT. It yields the protein CASSLTGRGTGELFF.

In this sample, this clonotype turned up many times. The genes are TRBV5-4 and TRBJ2-5; possibly TRBD2 for D (5 bases). V shed 0 bases and J shed 3 bases, with 9 bases lying between them. The V gene's germline CDR1 is SGHNT and CDR2 YYREEE (reference sequence). CDR3 length: 14 amino acids. The CDR3: CASSLAGREETQYF. CDR3 DNA sequence: TGTGCCAGCAGCTTGGCCGGGCGGGAAGAGACCCAGTACTTC. The whole variable domain, filled in from reference TRBV5-4 and TRBJ2-5, reads ETGVTQSPTHLIKTRGQQVTLRCSSQSGHNTVSWYQQALGQGPQFIFQYYREEENGRGNFPPRFSGLQFPNYSSELNVNALELDDSALYLCASSLAGREETQYFGPGTRLLVL.

The chain joins TRBV7-2 to TRBJ2-3, with TRBD2 identical over 12 bases. This CDR3 contains 15 residues. With 2 bases clipped from V and 5 bases from J, the junction kept 2 bases outside the gene matches. Germline CDR1 reads SGHTA; CDR2 reads FQGNSA. The CDR3 DNA reads as TGTGCCAGCAGCTTATCTAGCGGGGGGGTAGATACGCAGTATTTT. This gives the protein CASSLSSGGVDTQYF.